A single sample gave rise to the 18 T cell receptor beta chains below, sequenced in a study of blood T cells in healthy people across ages. Sample-barcoded 5' priming and a J-beta primer mix drove a second PCR of roughly 7 to 11 cycles. Using its own MiXCR run on the 5' RACE reads, TCRdb lists one record per CDR3 protein. Of roughly 1,000,000 distinct CDR3 sequences in the sample, about 25% are singletons; the top ten hold about 0.72%. These data are also associated with another study on T cells of mothers and their children.

The specimen was blood. These receptors were taken from a girl aged 2-10 years in good health.

This clonotype was seen a handful of times. An end of the junction differs from the germline gene, which may be a read error. The J gene is TRBJ2-3, the V gene TRBV12-3 or TRBV12-4; 8 nucleotides match TRBD2. This CDR3 spans 15 amino acids. This chain's CDR3 is CASSLAGPILDTQYF. The CDR3 coding sequence is TGTGCCAGCAGTCTAGCGGGTCCTATCCTAGATACGCAGTATTTT.

This chain links TRBV5-1 with TRBJ2-3; D is perhaps TRBD2 (5 bases). This CDR3 is built from 16 residues. Germline lookup yields CDR1 SGHRS and CDR2 YFSETQ. V was shortened by 3 bases and J by 0 bases, with 14 bases between the two germline ends. DNA of the CDR3: TGCGCCAGCAGCTGGATACTAGGGTCTAGCACAGATACGCAGTATTTT. It is translated as CASSWILGSSTDTQYF.

The chain joins TRBV12-3 or TRBV12-4 to TRBJ1-5; D unclear. Trimming took off 3 bases at V and 1 base at J, with 13 bases between the two ends. This CDR3 has 16 amino acids. The CDR3 sequence: CASSFGSRSSNQPQHF. CDR3 nucleotide sequence: TGTGCCAGCAGTTTTGGTTCCCGATCCAGCAATCAGCCCCAGCATTTT.

The J gene is TRBJ2-1, the V gene TRBV3-1, with 7 positions matching TRBD2. Germline assignment: CDR1 LGHDT and CDR2 YNNKEL (reference sequence). The CDR3 has 14 amino acids. Unmatched junction bases numbered 7, after V lost 4 bases and J lost 7 bases. The CDR3 nucleotides are TGTGCCAGCAGCCGACTGAGGGGAGGGAATGAGCAGTTCTTC. Translated: CASSRLRGGNEQFF.

The chain carries TRBV28 and TRBJ1-2; D unclear. The CDR3 loop spans 15 amino acids. Germline CDR1 MDHEN, CDR2 SYDVKM. Between the trimmed V and J ends, which lost 6 bases and 0 bases, there was a span of 14 bases. The CDR3 DNA is TGTGCCAGCAGGGCCTTCGCGGTATCTAACTATGGCTACACCTTC. It encodes CASRAFAVSNYGYTF.

This clonotype was counted a few times. This chain uses TRBV12-3 or TRBV12-4 with TRBJ1-1, with a possible D match to TRBD1 (6 bases). CDR3 size: 13 residues. V lost 8 bases and J lost 4, with 14 bases in between. The CDR3 sequence: CASGGWGLTEAFF. CDR3 coding DNA: TGTGCCAGCGGAGGATGGGGGCTCACTGAAGCTTTCTTT.

J is TRBJ2-1 and V is TRBV5-1, with 15 positions matching TRBD2. Losses at the gene ends were 7 bases for V and 6 bases for J; bases not matched to a gene: 5. CDR3 length: 15 amino acids. Per the germline V gene, CDR1 is SGHRS and CDR2 is YFSETQ. The CDR3 region is CASHLGLAGGNEQFF. CDR3 coding DNA: TGCGCCAGCCACTTGGGACTAGCGGGAGGCAATGAGCAGTTCTTC.

This chain links TRBV20-1 with TRBJ2-3, with TRBD2 matching over 7 bases. Per the germline V gene, CDR1 is DFQATT and CDR2 is SNEGSKA (reference sequence). CDR3 length: 15 amino acids. Trimming removed 4 bases from V and 3 bases from J; junction bases left unmatched: 10. The CDR3 here is CSAISLPGGTDTQYF. DNA of the CDR3: TGCAGTGCTATATCTCTCCCCGGGGGGACAGATACGCAGTATTTT.

In its sample, this clonotype was seen a few times. This rearrangement joins TRBV20-1 to TRBJ2-5; TRBD2 matches 7 bases. In germline, CDR1 is DFQATT, CDR2 SNEGSKA (reference sequence). The CDR3 extends over 14 amino acids. The ends lost 6 bases at V and 3 bases at J; junction bases unmatched: 10. CDR3 region: CSASTGGRKETQYF. CDR3 in DNA: TGCAGTGCCAGCACGGGAGGACGGAAAGAGACCCAGTACTTC.

The chain joins TRBV29-1 to TRBJ2-7; D not certain. The germline CDR1 and CDR2 sequences are SQVTM and ANQGSEA. The V gene lost 3 bases and the J gene lost 7 bases, with 10 bases spanning the gap. CDR3 size: 11 residues. The CDR3 DNA follows: TGCAGCGTTGACTCCCGAGGTGAGCAGTACTTC. This codes for CSVDSRGEQYF.

The genes are TRBV27 and TRBJ2-3, with 10 bases that match TRBD2. J was trimmed by 2 bases and V by 4 bases; bases with no gene match: 6. The CDR3 extends over 16 amino acids. Germline V gene lookup returns CDR1 MNHEY and CDR2 SMNVEV (reference sequence). The DNA for the CDR3 is TGTGCCAGCAGTTCCCTAGCGGGGGTGAACACAGATACGCAGTATTTT. Translated, it gives CASSSLAGVNTDTQYF.

Points on this clonotype: The junction departs from germline at one end; a sequencing error may be responsible. The chain has TRBV12-3 or TRBV12-4 and TRBJ2-3, with 8 bases aligning to TRBD2. CDR3 length equals 15 residues. The CDR3 bases are TGTGCCAGCAGTCCAGCGGGAGTTCTCGCAGATACGGAATATTTC. Translated: CASSPAGVLADTEYF.

This chain joins TRBV4-3 and TRBJ2-3, with D possibly matching TRBD2 (6 bases). Deletions cut 0 bases from V and 6 bases from J, with 19 bases between. Per the germline V gene, CDR1 is LGHNA and CDR2 is YSLEER. This CDR3 is built from 17 residues. The CDR3 protein is CASSQDWLRDSFDTQYF. For the CDR3, the DNA is TGCGCCAGCAGCCAAGACTGGTTGCGGGATAGCTTTGATACGCAGTATTTT.

This chain connects TRBV5-1 to TRBJ2-7, with D perhaps matching TRBD1 or TRBD2 (6 bases each). Germline V lookup: CDR1 SGHRS, CDR2 YFSETQ. V was trimmed by 4 bases and J by 1 base, leaving 15 bases between them. This CDR3 is 15 amino acids long. This CDR3 reads CASSPRGRGSYEQYF. The CDR3 DNA is TGCGCCAGCAGCCCCCGGGGGCGCGGGTCCTACGAGCAGTACTTC.

The chain is built from TRBV6-1 and TRBJ1-1; D uncertain. Trimming pared 5 bases from V and 3 bases from J, leaving 19 bases between. Germline V gene lookup returns CDR1 MNHNS and CDR2 SASEGT. The CDR3 has 16 amino acids. CDR3 sequence: CASSPSAWGADTEAFF. CDR3 sequence (DNA): TGTGCCAGCAGTCCTTCTGCTTGGGGTGCGGACACTGAAGCTTTCTTT.

The chain has TRBV7-8 and TRBJ2-1, with TRBD2 identical over 9 bases. Per germline, CDR1 SGHVS and CDR2 FQNEAQ. With V trimmed by 9 bases and J by 1 base, 4 bases remained unmatched. The CDR3 loop spans 14 amino acids. As DNA, the CDR3 is TGTGCCAGTGCTACTAGCGGGTCCTACAATGAGCAGTTCTTC. Translation: CASATSGSYNEQFF.

This clonotype was recorded many times. This chain joins TRBV7-2 and TRBJ2-5; perhaps TRBD1 as D (6 bases). The J call may be incorrect, as the DNA end agrees better with TRBJ2-7. This CDR3 region has 13 residues. Per the germline V gene, CDR1 is SGHTA and CDR2 is FQGNSA. DNA of the CDR3: TGTGCCAGCAGCTTGAACAGGGACTACGAGCAGTACTTC. Its translation: CASSLNRDYEQYF.

The genes are TRBV9 and TRBJ1-1; D is ambiguous. The ends were cut back, 6 bases at V and 0 bases at J, with 12 bases in the middle. CDR3 length equals 14 residues. Per germline, CDR1 SGDLS and CDR2 YYNGEE. CDR3 region: CASTFADMNTEAFF. Written as DNA, the CDR3 is TGTGCCAGCACTTTCGCAGATATGAACACTGAAGCTTTCTTT.